The 2 T cell receptor beta chains given below trace back to one sample, sequenced in a study of CD8+ T cells in alopecia areata. Stated treatment: oral pan-JAK inhibitor, 5-10 mg twice daily. RNA was isolated and reverse transcribed to cDNA, the sequencing template. The method was immunoSEQ multiplex PCR; TCRdb's version includes in-frame clones alone and lacks a portion of them. The sample lists fewer than 250,000 clones; roughly two fifths were seen once. The specimen comprised CD4+ T cells sorted from blood, sampled around week 30, from a patient treated with tofacitinib. Source of these receptors: a human donor with alopecia areata.

This clone was observed a handful of times. This chain connects TRBV5-4 to TRBJ1-4; D is unclear. V was shortened by 2 bases and J by 8 bases, with 16 bases between the two germline ends. The CDR3 loop spans 15 amino acids. Germline CDR1 is SGHNT and CDR2 is YYREEE (reference sequence). The CDR3 region is CASSFTGSSNEKLFF. The CDR3 DNA reads as TGTGCCAGCAGCTTTACCGGCAGTTCGAACGAAAAACTGTTTTTT.

V gene TRBV5-4 combines with J gene TRBJ1-5, with TRBD1 matching over 10 bases. The J segment lost 9 bases and the V segment lost 4 bases, leaving 4 bases of the junction unmatched. Germline CDR1 and CDR2: SGHNT and YYREEE (reference sequence). This CDR3 is built from 13 residues. The CDR3 spells CASSGGQGLPQHF. The CDR3 DNA is TGTGCCAGCAGCGGGGGACAGGGGTTGCCCCAGCATTTT.